The 6 T cell receptor beta chains given below trace back to one sample, sequenced in a study of blood T cell repertoires in COVID-19. Produced via immunoSEQ multiplex PCR; TCRdb's table is partial and in-frame only. Found here are roughly 70,000 clones, 80% to 95% of them singletons; the top ten hold 6.9%. Sequencing was done on a sample of peripheral blood. These receptors came from a human donor in a cohort sampled during active COVID-19.

The chain uses TRBV9 and TRBJ2-7, with TRBD2 identical over 9 bases. The germline CDR1 and CDR2 sequences are SGDLS and YYNGEE. Trimming at V came to 3 bases and at J to 6 bases, leaving 7 bases not matched to a gene. The CDR3 extends over 14 amino acids. DNA for the CDR3: TGTGCCAGCAGCGCCGCGGGACTAGCCGTCGAGCAGTACTTC. The encoded protein is CASSAAGLAVEQYF.

The chain is built from TRBV7-2 and TRBJ2-1; 16 nucleotides line up with TRBD2. Germline V gives CDR1 SGHTA, CDR2 FQGNSA. The CDR3 sequence is 19 residues long. J lost 7 bases, V lost 3 bases, and 12 bases had no gene match. CDR3 residues: CASSFGLKGLAGGENEQFF. For the CDR3, the DNA is TGTGCCAGCAGCTTTGGCCTCAAGGGACTAGCGGGGGGGGAAAATGAGCAGTTCTTC.

V usage is TRBV6-4 and J usage is TRBJ2-3; D not certain. Germline CDR1 reads MRHNA; CDR2 reads SNTAGT. This CDR3 contains 13 residues. Trimming cost V 5 bases and J 1 base, with 7 bases left between them. In DNA form, the CDR3 reads TGTGCCAGCAGTCCCTACGGCACAGATACGCAGTATTTT. Residues: CASSPYGTDTQYF.

This chain links TRBV7-8 with TRBJ2-7; D gene uncertain. V shed 2 bases and J shed 7 bases, with 21 bases lying between them. This CDR3 is 16 amino acids long. From germline, CDR1 is SGHVS and CDR2 FQNEAQ. The CDR3 region has the DNA TGTGCCAGCAGCTTAATAAAGATCGACTTCTCCGAGGAGCAGTACTTC. The encoded protein is CASSLIKIDFSEEQYF.

The chain links TRBV11-2 to TRBJ2-1; TRBD2 aligns across 10 bases. Germline CDR1 reads SGHAT; CDR2 reads FQNNGV. This CDR3 has 15 residues. The V gene end was trimmed by 5 bases and the J gene end by 8 bases; junction bases not matched to a gene: 9. The CDR3 spells CASSPERGGHHEQFF. CDR3 bases: TGTGCCAGCAGCCCCGAGCGGGGGGGCCACCATGAGCAGTTCTTC.

CDR3 in DNA: TGTGCCAGCAGCCAAGCGGTTACAGGGGGCACCGGGGAGCTGTTTTTT. It codes for CASSQAVTGGTGELFF. The chain is built from TRBV4-2 and TRBJ2-2; TRBD1 aligns across 8 bases. The V and J ends lost 1 base and 4 bases, in that order; junction bases with no gene match: 5. This CDR3 has 16 amino acids. The germline gives CDR1 LGHNA, CDR2 YNFKEQ.